Shown below are 8 T cell receptor beta chains from a single sample sequenced in a study of T-cell memory formation after mild COVID-19. TCRdb reprocessed the 5' RACE reads with MiXCR, giving one entry per CDR3 protein. Altogether approximately 400,000 distinct CDR3 sequences are present, more than 20% being singletons, with the ten largest covering around 9.5%. Source material: PBMCs or a T cell subset sorted from them (not recorded which). These receptor sequences come from an adult woman who had mild COVID-19 (a few samples of this study predate the infection). Cell type and time point are not known.

This clonotype has more than one count but fewer than ten. The chain links TRBV2 to TRBJ2-5; possible D gene TRBD2, 5 bases. Germline V CDR1 and CDR2: SNHLY, FYNNEI. The length of the CDR3 is 11 residues. Trimming left V 5 bases short and J 13 bases short, with 14 bases between. The CDR3 DNA reads as TGTGCCAGCAGTCCCCCTAGCCAAAGGTACTTC. It yields the protein CASSPPSQRYF.

V is TRBV6-1 and J is TRBJ1-6; TRBD1 agrees at 9 bases. The CDR3 loop spans 15 amino acids. V shed 6 bases and J 6 bases; nucleotides not matched to a gene: 6. Germline V gene lookup returns CDR1 MNHNS and CDR2 SASEGT. CDR3 sequence (DNA): TGTGCCAGCAGAGTAGGACAGGGGAGTAATTCACCCCTCCACTTT. As protein: CASRVGQGSNSPLHF.

This clonotype was observed a few times. The chain uses TRBV11-1 and TRBJ1-1; a possible D gene is TRBD1 (6 bases). V lost 4 bases, J lost 3 bases, and 12 bases lay in between. CDR3 length: 14 amino acids. Germline CDR1 SGHAT, CDR2 FQDESV (reference sequence). The CDR3 loop reads CASSSRTEDTEAFF. The CDR3 region has the DNA TGTGCCAGCAGCTCCCGGACAGAAGACACTGAAGCTTTCTTT.

This clonotype was observed a handful of times. The genes are TRBV20-1 and TRBJ1-2; D not certain. There are 14 residues in the CDR3. Trimming stripped 5 bases from V and 0 bases from J, with 13 bases between. The germline CDR1 and CDR2 sequences are DFQATT and SNEGSKA (reference sequence). The CDR3 here is CSAREQPSNYGYTF. The DNA for the CDR3 is TGCAGTGCTCGCGAGCAGCCTTCTAACTATGGCTACACCTTC.

The sample holds a few counts of this clonotype. The chain has TRBV9 and TRBJ2-7, with D hard to call. The V gene lost 4 bases and the J gene lost 3 bases, with 11 bases spanning the gap. CDR3 length: 13 amino acids. Germline CDR1 is SGDLS and CDR2 is YYNGEE. In DNA, the CDR3 is TGTGCCAGCAGCCCTTCTCACTACTACGAGCAGTACTTC. Translation: CASSPSHYYEQYF. The full variable domain, completed using reference TRBV9 and TRBJ2-7, is DSGVTQTPKHLITATGQRVTLRCSPRSGDLSVYWYQQSLDQGLQFLIQYYNGEERAKGNILERFSAQQFPDLHSELNLSSLELGDSALYFCASSPSHYYEQYFGPGTRLTVT.

In its sample, this clonotype was seen a few times. The chain joins TRBV10-3 to TRBJ2-7; 9 bases align to TRBD2. This CDR3 is built from 15 residues. Per germline, CDR1 ENHRY and CDR2 SYGVKD. Trimming removed 8 bases from V and 2 bases from J; junction bases left unmatched: 10. The CDR3 DNA reads as TGTGCCATCGGGTCGGGCGTAGCGGGAGCCTACGAGCAGTACTTC. Translating it yields CAIGSGVAGAYEQYF.

This clonotype was seen at least ten times. The chain has TRBV6-5 and TRBJ2-7, with TRBD2 as a possible D gene (7 bases). V dropped 2 bases and J dropped 3 bases, with 14 bases sitting between them. Per germline, CDR1 MNHEY and CDR2 SVGAGI. The length of the CDR3 is 15 residues. As DNA, the CDR3 is TGTGCCAGCAGTTACAGCAGCGGGACATTCTACGAGCAGTACTTC. It specifies CASSYSSGTFYEQYF.

The chain couples TRBV4-1 to TRBJ2-1, with a possible D match to TRBD2 (6 bases). CDR3 length: 16 amino acids. The germline V and J ends were trimmed by 1 base and 8 bases, with 18 bases remaining between them. Germline CDR1 MGHRA, CDR2 YSYEKL. CDR3 in amino acids: CASSQVGTPSTDEQFF. The CDR3 DNA sequence: TGCGCCAGCAGCCAAGTGGGGACTCCTTCGACCGATGAGCAGTTCTTC.